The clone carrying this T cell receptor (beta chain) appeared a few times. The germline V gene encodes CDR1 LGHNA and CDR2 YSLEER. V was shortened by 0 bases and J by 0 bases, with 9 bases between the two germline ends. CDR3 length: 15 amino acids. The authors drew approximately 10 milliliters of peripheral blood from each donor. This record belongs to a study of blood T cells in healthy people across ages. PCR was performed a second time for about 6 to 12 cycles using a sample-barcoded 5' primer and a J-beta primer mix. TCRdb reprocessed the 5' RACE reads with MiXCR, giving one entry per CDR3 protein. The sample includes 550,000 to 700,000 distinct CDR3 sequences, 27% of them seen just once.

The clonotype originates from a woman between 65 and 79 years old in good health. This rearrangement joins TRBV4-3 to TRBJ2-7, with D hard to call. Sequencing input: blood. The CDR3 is CASSQDPRSSYEQYF. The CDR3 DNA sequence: TGCGCCAGCAGCCAAGATCCCCGAAGCTCCTACGAGCAGTACTTC.